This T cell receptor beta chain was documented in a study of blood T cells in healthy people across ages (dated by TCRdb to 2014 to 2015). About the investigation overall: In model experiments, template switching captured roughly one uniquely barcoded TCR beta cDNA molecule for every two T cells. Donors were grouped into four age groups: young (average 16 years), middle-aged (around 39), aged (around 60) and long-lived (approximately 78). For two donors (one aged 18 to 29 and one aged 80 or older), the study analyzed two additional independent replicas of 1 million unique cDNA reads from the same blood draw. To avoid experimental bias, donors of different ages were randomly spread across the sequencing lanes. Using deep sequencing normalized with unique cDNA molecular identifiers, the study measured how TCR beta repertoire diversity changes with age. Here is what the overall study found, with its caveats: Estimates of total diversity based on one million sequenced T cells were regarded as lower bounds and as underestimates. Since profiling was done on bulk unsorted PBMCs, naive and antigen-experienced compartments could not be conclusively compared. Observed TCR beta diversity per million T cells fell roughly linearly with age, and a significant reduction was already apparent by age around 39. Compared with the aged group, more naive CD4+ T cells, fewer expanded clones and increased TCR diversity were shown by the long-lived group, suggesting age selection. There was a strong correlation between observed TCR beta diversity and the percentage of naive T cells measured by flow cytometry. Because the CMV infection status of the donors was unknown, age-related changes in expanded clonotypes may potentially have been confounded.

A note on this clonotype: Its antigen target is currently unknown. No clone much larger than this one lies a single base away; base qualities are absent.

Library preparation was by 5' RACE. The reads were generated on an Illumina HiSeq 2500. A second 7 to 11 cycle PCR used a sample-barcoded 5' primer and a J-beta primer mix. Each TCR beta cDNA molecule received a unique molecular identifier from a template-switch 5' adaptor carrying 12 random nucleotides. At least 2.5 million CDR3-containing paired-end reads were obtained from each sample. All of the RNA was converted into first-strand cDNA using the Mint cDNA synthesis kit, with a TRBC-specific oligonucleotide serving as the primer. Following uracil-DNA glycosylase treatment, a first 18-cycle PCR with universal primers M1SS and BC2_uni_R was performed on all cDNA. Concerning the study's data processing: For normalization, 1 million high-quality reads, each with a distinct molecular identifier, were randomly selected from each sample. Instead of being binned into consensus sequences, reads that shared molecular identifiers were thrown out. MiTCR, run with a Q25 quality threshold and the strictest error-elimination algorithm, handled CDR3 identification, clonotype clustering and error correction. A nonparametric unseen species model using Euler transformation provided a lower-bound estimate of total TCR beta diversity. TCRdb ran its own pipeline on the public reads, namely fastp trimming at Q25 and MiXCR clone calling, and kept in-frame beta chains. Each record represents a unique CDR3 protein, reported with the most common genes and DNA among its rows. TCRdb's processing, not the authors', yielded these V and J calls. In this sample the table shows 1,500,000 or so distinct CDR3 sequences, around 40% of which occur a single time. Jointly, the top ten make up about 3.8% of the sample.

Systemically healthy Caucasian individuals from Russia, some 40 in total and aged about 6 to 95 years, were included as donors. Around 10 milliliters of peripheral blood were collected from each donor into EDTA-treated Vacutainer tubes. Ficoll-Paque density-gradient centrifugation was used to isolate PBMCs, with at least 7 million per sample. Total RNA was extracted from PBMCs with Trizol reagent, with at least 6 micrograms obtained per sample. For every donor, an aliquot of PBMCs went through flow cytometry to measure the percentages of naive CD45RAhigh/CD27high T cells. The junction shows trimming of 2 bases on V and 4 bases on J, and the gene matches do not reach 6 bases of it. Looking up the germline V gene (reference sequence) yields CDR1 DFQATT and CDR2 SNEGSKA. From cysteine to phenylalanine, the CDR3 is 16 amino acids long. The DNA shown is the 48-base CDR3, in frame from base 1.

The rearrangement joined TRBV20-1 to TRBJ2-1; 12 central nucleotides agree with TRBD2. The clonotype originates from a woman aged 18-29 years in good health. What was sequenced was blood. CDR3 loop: CSARFLAGGDYNEQFF. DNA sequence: TGCAGTGCTAGATTCCTAGCGGGAGGGGATTACAATGAGCAGTTCTTC.